One and the same sample provided the 29 T cell receptor beta chains below, sequenced in a study of OX40 agonist ivuxolimab in advanced cancers. Clones were read by immunoSEQ multiplex PCR, and TCRdb kept only the in-frame ones, dropping some. Of about 100,000 clones in the sample, around 93% were seen once. The material was CD4+ or CD8+ T cells sorted from blood, obtained in a trial of the OX40 agonist ivuxolimab. Source of these receptors: an adult with an advanced solid tumor such as melanoma, head and neck, liver or kidney cancer.

The CDR3 bases are TGCGCCAGCAGATCCAGCGGGACAGGAGTTTACAATGAGCAGTTCTTC. This codes for CASRSSGTGVYNEQFF. V gene TRBV5-1 combines with J gene TRBJ2-1, with D possibly matching TRBD1 (8 bases). The V gene lost 5 bases and the J gene lost 4 bases, with 19 bases spanning the gap. Per the germline V gene, CDR1 is SGHRS and CDR2 is YFSETQ. The CDR3 runs 16 residues.

The rearrangement uses TRBV30 and TRBJ2-7; 8 bases fit TRBD2. Germline V lookup: CDR1 GTSNPN, CDR2 SVGIG (reference sequence). This CDR3 contains 16 residues. Germline trimming cut 4 bases from V and 0 bases from J; bases unmatched to any gene: 11. The CDR3 region is CAWNAGGVSFSYEQYF. As DNA, the CDR3 is TGTGCCTGGAACGCGGGGGGTGTCTCTTTCTCCTACGAGCAGTACTTC.

The V gene is TRBV7-2, the J gene TRBJ1-2; D remains unclear. There are 13 residues in the CDR3. Germline assignment: CDR1 SGHTA and CDR2 FQGNSA. V was trimmed by 7 bases and J by 6 bases, leaving 15 bases between them. The CDR3 here is CASTIGFSDGYTF. The CDR3 coding sequence is TGTGCCAGCACCATAGGGTTCTCCGATGGCTACACCTTC.

This clone came up a few times. This specimen includes other DNA sequences encoding the same CDR3. This rearrangement joins TRBV4-1 to TRBJ2-3; 8 nucleotides agree with TRBD2. The CDR3 loop spans 18 amino acids. Germline trimming cut 0 bases from V and 8 bases from J; bases unmatched to any gene: 16. Germline-derived CDR1 and CDR2 are MGHRA and YSYEKL. Here the CDR3 reads CASSQDYGSGNFVGTQYF. The CDR3 region has the DNA TGCGCCAGCAGCCAAGACTATGGTAGCGGGAATTTTGTGGGTACGCAGTATTTT.

V is TRBV11-1 and J is TRBJ2-6, with D maybe TRBD1 (5 bases). This CDR3 spans 14 amino acids. V lost 4 bases, J lost 1 base, and 5 bases lay in between. Germline V gives CDR1 SGHAT, CDR2 FQDESV (reference sequence). In DNA, the CDR3 is TGTGCCAGCAGCTCAGGGTCTGGGGCCAACGTCCTGACTTTC. This encodes CASSSGSGANVLTF.

The chain uses TRBV6-1 and TRBJ1-6; D is ambiguous. Germline CDR1 reads MNHNS; CDR2 reads SASEGT. This CDR3 is built from 16 residues. The V gene lost 3 bases and the J gene lost 11 bases, with 20 bases spanning the gap. This CDR3 is CASSEDLLPTNTPLHF. The CDR3 DNA reads as TGTGCCAGCAGTGAGGATCTCCTACCCACCAACACACCCCTCCACTTT.

The chain couples TRBV19 to TRBJ2-3, with D perhaps TRBD1 or TRBD2 (5 bases each). This CDR3 is built from 16 residues. Germline values: CDR1 LNHDA, CDR2 SQIVND (reference sequence). V was cut by 7 bases and J by 6 bases, with 23 bases left in between. CDR3 protein: CASTPPRSGGRDTQYF. In DNA form, the CDR3 reads TGTGCCAGTACCCCCCCCCGGAGTGGGGGTCGGGATACGCAGTATTTT.

The chain employs TRBV7-2 and TRBJ2-1, with D possibly matching TRBD1 (5 bases). The V end lost 5 bases, the J end lost 2 bases, and 13 bases lay between the germline ends. Germline assignment: CDR1 SGHTA and CDR2 FQGNSA. The CDR3 consists of 15 residues. The CDR3 protein is CASSRQGEAYNEQFF. CDR3 bases: TGTGCCAGCAGCCGCCAGGGTGAAGCCTACAATGAGCAGTTCTTC.

V is TRBV7-9 and J is TRBJ2-4; D gene unclear. Trimming pared 4 bases from V and 1 base from J, leaving 17 bases between. From germline, CDR1 is SEHNR and CDR2 FQNEAQ (reference sequence). The CDR3 consists of 17 residues. The chain's CDR3 is CASSSRPGPSAKNIQYF. CDR3 nucleotides: TGTGCCAGCAGCTCCCGCCCGGGCCCCTCCGCCAAAAACATTCAGTACTTC.

This clone appeared once. The rearrangement joins TRBV27 to TRBJ2-1; perhaps D is TRBD1 or TRBD2 (5 bases each). The CDR3 has 13 amino acids. Deletions cut 8 bases from V and 8 bases from J, with 16 bases between. CDR1 is MNHEY and CDR2 is SMNVEV in the germline V gene (reference sequence). The CDR3 region has the DNA TGTGCCAGCGCCCGGGACCGGAGCGATGAGCAGTTCTTC. Translated: CASARDRSDEQFF.

The CDR3 region is CASSQQRGLGGYTF. The CDR3 DNA follows: TGTGCCAGCAGCCAACAACGGGGATTGGGAGGCTACACCTTC. J is TRBJ1-2 and V is TRBV14; D gene ambiguous. V lost 2 bases and J lost 8, with 15 bases in between. This CDR3 contains 14 residues. CDR1 and CDR2 from the germline V gene are SGHDN and FVKESK.

The genes are TRBV19 and TRBJ2-3; TRBD2 matches 10 bases. Trimming removed 0 bases from V and 4 bases from J; junction bases left unmatched: 10. The CDR3 contains 18 residues. In germline, CDR1 is LNHDA, CDR2 SQIVND (reference sequence). Here the CDR3 DNA reads TGTGCCAGTAGTATAGAGATGCTAGCGGGAGTTTCTGCAGATACGCAGTATTTT. It encodes CASSIEMLAGVSADTQYF.

The chain joins TRBV6-4 to TRBJ1-3; D perhaps matches TRBD1 (5 bases). The germline V gene has CDR1 MRHNA and CDR2 SNTAGT. The V gene lost 7 bases and the J gene lost 0 bases, with 16 bases spanning the gap. The length of the CDR3 is 16 residues. CDR3 region: CASIGGESFSGNTIYF. The CDR3 nucleotides are TGTGCCAGCATCGGGGGGGAGTCCTTCTCTGGAAACACCATATATTTT.

This clone was recorded only once. As DNA, the CDR3 is TGTGCCAGCAGCACCGACACAGGCACAGATACGCAGTATTTT. It specifies CASSTDTGTDTQYF. The chain employs TRBV6-5 and TRBJ2-3; no clear D. This CDR3 comprises 14 residues. Trimming removed 6 bases at V and 1 base at J, with 11 bases between. Germline V gives CDR1 MNHEY, CDR2 SVGAGI.

The V call is TRBV11-3, the J call TRBJ2-1, with 7 bases matching TRBD1. Losses at the gene ends were 5 bases for V and 5 bases for J; bases not matched to a gene: 12. The CDR3 contains 16 residues. Germline assignment: CDR1 SGHNT and CDR2 YENEEA. Written as DNA, the CDR3 is TGTGCCAGCAGCAAACGGACAGGCCTCGGGGACAATGAGCAGTTCTTC. Its translation is CASSKRTGLGDNEQFF.

The J gene is TRBJ1-5, the V gene TRBV18; D unresolved. The CDR3 totals 14 residues. CDR1 and CDR2 (germline): KGHSH, LQKENI. Trimming left V 3 bases short and J 2 bases short, with 8 bases between. CDR3 residues: CASSPENGNQPQHF. The CDR3 DNA reads as TGTGCCAGCTCACCGGAAAATGGCAATCAGCCCCAGCATTTT.

The chain combines TRBV6-1 with TRBJ2-7; tentatively, D is TRBD1 (5 bases). Germline CDR1 and CDR2: MNHNS and SASEGT. V gave up 4 bases and J gave up 2 bases, with 15 bases separating them. This CDR3 region has 15 residues. The CDR3 sequence is CASSAPSDSPYEQYF. The CDR3 DNA reads TGTGCCAGCAGTGCCCCATCCGACAGTCCCTACGAGCAGTACTTC.

In its sample, this clone was seen a few times. The chain couples TRBV5-1 to TRBJ1-6, with 9 bases aligning to TRBD1. V lost 4 bases to trimming and J lost 9 bases; unmatched junction nucleotides: 5. CDR1 and CDR2 from the germline V gene are SGHRS and YFSETQ. The CDR3 extends over 14 amino acids. The chain's CDR3 is CASSPGTGPSPLHF. In nucleotides, the CDR3 is TGCGCCAGCAGCCCCGGGACAGGGCCTTCACCCCTCCACTTT.

A note on this clone: One end of the junction is discordant with germline, which a read error may explain. The chain joins TRBV11-2 to TRBJ2-7; D is perhaps TRBD1 or TRBD2 (5 bases each). The CDR3 runs to 12 residues. Germline V gene sequence: CDR1 SGHAT, CDR2 FQNNGV. CDR3 region: CASSLEGDRMSF. The CDR3 DNA is TGTGCCAGCAGCTTAGAAGGGGACCGTATGAGCTTC.

The J gene is TRBJ2-5, the V gene TRBV4-1; D possibly corresponds to TRBD1 (5 bases). Trimming removed 2 bases at V and 0 bases at J, with 13 bases between. The CDR3 totals 16 residues. CDR1 and CDR2 (germline): MGHRA, YSYEKL. CDR3 residues: CASSQPRRGYQETQYF. CDR3 DNA: TGCGCCAGCAGCCAACCTCGAAGGGGATACCAAGAGACCCAGTACTTC.

The CDR3 nucleotides are TGCAGCGTCCTACGGGACCAAGAGACCCAGTACTTC. This codes for CSVLRDQETQYF. The V and J genes are TRBV29-1 and TRBJ2-5; no definite D call. The V end was cut by 6 bases, the J end by 0 bases, with 8 bases between. This CDR3 has 12 amino acids. The germline gives CDR1 SQVTM, CDR2 ANQGSEA.

This chain joins TRBV19 and TRBJ2-5, with D maybe TRBD2 (6 bases). Germline V gene lookup returns CDR1 LNHDA and CDR2 SQIVND (reference sequence). The CDR3 is made up of 16 amino acids. The V and J ends lost 3 bases and 2 bases respectively, with 16 bases between them. CDR3 in amino acids: CASSIGRRVQQETQYF. The CDR3 DNA follows: TGTGCCAGTAGTATCGGAAGGAGGGTGCAACAAGAGACCCAGTACTTC.

The gene calls are TRBV4-1 and TRBJ1-6, with D unclear. V was trimmed by 0 bases and J by 9 bases, leaving 18 bases between them. CDR3 length: 17 residues. The V gene's germline CDR1 is MGHRA and CDR2 YSYEKL. Here the CDR3 reads CASSQEGRGKSGSPLHF. CDR3 nucleotides: TGCGCCAGCAGCCAAGAGGGGAGAGGCAAATCCGGTTCACCCCTCCACTTT.

The chain joins TRBV7-6 to TRBJ2-5; D is perhaps TRBD1 or TRBD2 (6 bases each). Germline V gives CDR1 SGHVS, CDR2 FNYEAQ. The V end lost 4 bases, the J end lost 2 bases, and 8 bases lay between the germline ends. The CDR3 has 13 residues. The CDR3 nucleotides read TGTGCCAGCAGCTGGAGGGGGCAAGAGACCCAGTACTTC. This translates into CASSWRGQETQYF.

This rearrangement joins TRBV19 to TRBJ1-4; D may be TRBD1 (5 bases). Germline V gene lookup returns CDR1 LNHDA and CDR2 SQIVND (reference sequence). Trimming cost V 6 bases and J 7 bases, with 18 bases left between them. The CDR3 loop spans 15 amino acids. The CDR3 protein is CASRSWGEQTEKLFF. CDR3 in DNA: TGTGCCAGTAGGTCATGGGGCGAACAGACTGAAAAACTGTTTTTT.

V is TRBV11-3 and J is TRBJ2-1; D gene uncertain. The V and J ends lost 5 bases and 0 bases respectively, with 14 bases between them. CDR1 is SGHNT and CDR2 is YENEEA in the germline V gene. This CDR3 has 16 residues. CDR3 region: CASSPHKRNSYNEQFF. The CDR3 DNA is TGTGCCAGCAGCCCGCATAAGAGGAACTCCTACAATGAGCAGTTCTTC.

The rearrangement uses TRBV5-4 and TRBJ2-7; D is possibly TRBD2 (6 bases). CDR1 and CDR2 (germline): SGHNT, YYREEE (reference sequence). With 4 bases removed from V and 0 bases from J, the gap between germline ends came to 17 bases. The CDR3 is 16 amino acids. The CDR3, as DNA: TGTGCCAGCAGCATTAATAGCGGAAGGAGCTCCTACGAGCAGTACTTC. Translating it yields CASSINSGRSSYEQYF.

The chain has TRBV30 and TRBJ2-5; 7 bases map to TRBD1. This CDR3 region has 16 residues. J was trimmed by 4 bases and V by 5 bases; bases with no gene match: 16. The germline V gene encodes CDR1 GTSNPN and CDR2 SVGIG (reference sequence). The CDR3: CAWFPPTGTRRETQYF. The CDR3, as DNA: TGTGCCTGGTTCCCCCCGACAGGGACAAGGCGAGAGACCCAGTACTTC.

V is TRBV6-1 and J is TRBJ2-7; perhaps D is TRBD1 or TRBD2 (5 bases each). Trimming removed 2 bases at V and 3 bases at J, with 14 bases between. The CDR3 consists of 15 residues. Germline CDR1 MNHNS, CDR2 SASEGT. This CDR3 is CASSEFRGANYEQYF. The CDR3 bases are TGTGCCAGCAGTGAATTCCGAGGGGCCAACTACGAGCAGTACTTC.